This T cell receptor (beta chain) was sequenced for a study of response to subunit inactivated influenza vaccine. TCRdb ran MiXCR on the RT-PCR reads and lists one entry per CDR3 protein. This table holds about half a million distinct CDR3 sequences, approximately 7.6% found once. This CDR3 has 15 amino acids. Trimming took 1 base from V and 4 from J, leaving 13 bases between them. Germline V CDR1 and CDR2: SEHNR, FQNEAQ (reference sequence). There are a few counts of this clonotype. Here the sequenced sample was PBMCs from blood, taken less than 25 months after vaccination. V is TRBV7-9 and J is TRBJ2-5; weak D call: TRBD2 (5 bases). The receptor's source is a man between 50 and 69 years old who received an inactivated influenza vaccine. The CDR3 coding sequence is TGTGCCAGCAGCTTAGTTACGGGATGGGCAGAGACCCAGTACTTC. Translated, it gives CASSLVTGWAETQYF.